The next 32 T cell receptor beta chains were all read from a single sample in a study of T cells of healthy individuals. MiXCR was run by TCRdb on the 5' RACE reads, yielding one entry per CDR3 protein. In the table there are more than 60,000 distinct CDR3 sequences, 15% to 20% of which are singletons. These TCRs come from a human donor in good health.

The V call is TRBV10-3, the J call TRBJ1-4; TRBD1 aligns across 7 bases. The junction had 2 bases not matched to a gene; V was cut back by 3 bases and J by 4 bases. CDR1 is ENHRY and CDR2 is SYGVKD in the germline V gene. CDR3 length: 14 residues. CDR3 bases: TGTGCCATCAGTGAAAGGGGGCTTAATGAAAAACTGTTTTTT. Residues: CAISERGLNEKLFF.

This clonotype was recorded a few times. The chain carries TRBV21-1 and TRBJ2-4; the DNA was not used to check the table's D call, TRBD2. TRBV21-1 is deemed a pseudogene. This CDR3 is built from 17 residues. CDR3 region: CASSKDGAALAKNIQYF. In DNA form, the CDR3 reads TGTGCCAGCAGCAAAGATGGAGCGGCTCTAGCCAAAAACATTCAGTACTTC.

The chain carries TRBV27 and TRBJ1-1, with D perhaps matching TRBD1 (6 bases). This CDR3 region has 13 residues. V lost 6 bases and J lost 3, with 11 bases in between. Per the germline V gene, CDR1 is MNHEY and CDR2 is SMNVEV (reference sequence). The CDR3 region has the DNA TGTGCCAGCAGGAAGACAGGAGACACTGAAGCTTTCTTT. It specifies CASRKTGDTEAFF.

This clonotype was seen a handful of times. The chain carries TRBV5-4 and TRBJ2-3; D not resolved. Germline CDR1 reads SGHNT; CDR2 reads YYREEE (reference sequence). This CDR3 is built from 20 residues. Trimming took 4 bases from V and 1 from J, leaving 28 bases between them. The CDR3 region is CASSRPFRPLKFPGTDTQYF. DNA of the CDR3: TGTGCCAGCAGCCGACCATTCAGACCACTAAAGTTTCCTGGCACAGATACGCAGTATTTT.

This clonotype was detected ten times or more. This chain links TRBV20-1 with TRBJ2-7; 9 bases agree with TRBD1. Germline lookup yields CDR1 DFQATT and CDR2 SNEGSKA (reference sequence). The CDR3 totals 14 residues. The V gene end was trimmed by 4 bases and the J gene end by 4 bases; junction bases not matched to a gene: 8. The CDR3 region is CSATEGQGGYEQYF. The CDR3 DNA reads TGCAGTGCTACTGAGGGACAGGGAGGGTACGAGCAGTACTTC.

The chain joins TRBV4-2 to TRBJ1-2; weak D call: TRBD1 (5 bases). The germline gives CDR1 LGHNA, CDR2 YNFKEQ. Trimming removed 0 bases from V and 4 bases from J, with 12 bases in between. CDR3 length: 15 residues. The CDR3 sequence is CASSQDSKGSYGYTF. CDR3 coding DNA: TGTGCCAGCAGCCAAGATTCAAAGGGGAGCTATGGCTACACCTTC.

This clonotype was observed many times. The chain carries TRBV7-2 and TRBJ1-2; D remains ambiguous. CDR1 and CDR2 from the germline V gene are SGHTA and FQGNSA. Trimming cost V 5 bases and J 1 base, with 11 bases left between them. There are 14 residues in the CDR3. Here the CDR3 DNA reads TGTGCCAGCAGCCCGTATCTGGTTAACTATGGCTACACCTTC. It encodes CASSPYLVNYGYTF.

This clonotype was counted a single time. CDR3 loop: CASRGMGDEQFF. CDR3 DNA: TGTGCCAGCAGGGGGATGGGGGATGAGCAGTTCTTC. The chain employs TRBV12-3 or TRBV12-4 and TRBJ2-1; D is tentatively TRBD1 or TRBD2 (5 bases each). This CDR3 is 12 amino acids long. The ends were cut back, 6 bases at V and 8 bases at J, with 11 bases in the middle.

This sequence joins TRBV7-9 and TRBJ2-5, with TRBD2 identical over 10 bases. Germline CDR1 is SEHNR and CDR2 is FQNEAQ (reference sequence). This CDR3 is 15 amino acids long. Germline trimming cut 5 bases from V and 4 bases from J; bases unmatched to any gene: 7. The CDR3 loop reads CASSVSGGAGETQYF. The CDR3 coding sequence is TGTGCCAGCAGCGTCAGCGGGGGGGCCGGAGAGACCCAGTACTTC. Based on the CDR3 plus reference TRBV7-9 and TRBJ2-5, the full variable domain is DTGVSQNPRHKITKRGQNVTFRCDPISEHNRLYWYRQTLGQGPEFLTYFQNEAQLEKSRLLSDRFSAERPKGSFSTLEIQRTEQGDSAMYLCASSVSGGAGETQYFGPGTRLLVL.

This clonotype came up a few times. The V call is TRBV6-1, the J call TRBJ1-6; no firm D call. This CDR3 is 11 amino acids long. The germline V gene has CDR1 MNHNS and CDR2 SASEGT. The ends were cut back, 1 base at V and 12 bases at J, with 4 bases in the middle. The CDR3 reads CASSEVLPLHF. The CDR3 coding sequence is TGTGCCAGCAGTGAAGTACTACCCCTCCACTTT.

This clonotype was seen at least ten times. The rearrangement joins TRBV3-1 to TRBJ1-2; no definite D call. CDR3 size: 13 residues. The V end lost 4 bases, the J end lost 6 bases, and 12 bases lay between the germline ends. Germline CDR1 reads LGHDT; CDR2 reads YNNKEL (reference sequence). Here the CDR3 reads CASSLSALNGYTF. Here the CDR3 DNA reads TGTGCCAGCAGCCTTTCGGCGCTTAATGGCTACACCTTC.

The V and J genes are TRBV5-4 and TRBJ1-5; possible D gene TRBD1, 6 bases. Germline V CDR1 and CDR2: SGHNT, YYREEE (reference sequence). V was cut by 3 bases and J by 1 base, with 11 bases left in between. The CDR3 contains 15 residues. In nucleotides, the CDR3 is TGTGCCAGCAGCTCGCAGGGGCAAAGCAATCAGCCCCAGCATTTT. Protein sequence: CASSSQGQSNQPQHF.

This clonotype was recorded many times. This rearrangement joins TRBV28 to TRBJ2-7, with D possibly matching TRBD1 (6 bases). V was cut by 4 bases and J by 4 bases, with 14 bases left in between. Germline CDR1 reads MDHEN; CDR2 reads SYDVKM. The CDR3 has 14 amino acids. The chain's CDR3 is CASSSPQGPYEQYF. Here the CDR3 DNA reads TGTGCCAGCAGTTCCCCCCAGGGGCCTTACGAGCAGTACTTC.

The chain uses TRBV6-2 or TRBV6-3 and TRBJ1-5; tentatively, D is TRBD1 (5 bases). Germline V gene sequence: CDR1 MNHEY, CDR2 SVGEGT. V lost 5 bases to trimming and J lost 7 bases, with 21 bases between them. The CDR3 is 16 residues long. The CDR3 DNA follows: TGTGCCAGCAGTGGCGGCGGGGCGGTCACCCTACAGCCCCAGCATTTT. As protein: CASSGGGAVTLQPQHF.

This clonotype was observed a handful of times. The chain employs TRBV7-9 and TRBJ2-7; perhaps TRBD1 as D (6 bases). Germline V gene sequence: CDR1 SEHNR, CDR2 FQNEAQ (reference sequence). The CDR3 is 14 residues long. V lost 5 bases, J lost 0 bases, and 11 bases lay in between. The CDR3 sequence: CASSLSTGSYEQYF. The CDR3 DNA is TGTGCCAGCAGCCTCTCGACAGGCTCCTACGAGCAGTACTTC.

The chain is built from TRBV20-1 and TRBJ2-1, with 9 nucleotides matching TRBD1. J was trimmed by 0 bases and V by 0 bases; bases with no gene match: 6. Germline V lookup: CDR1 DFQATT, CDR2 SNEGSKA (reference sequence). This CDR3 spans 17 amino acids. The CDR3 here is CSARDGTGPSSYNEQFF. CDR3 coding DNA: TGCAGTGCTAGAGATGGGACAGGGCCTAGCTCCTACAATGAGCAGTTCTTC.

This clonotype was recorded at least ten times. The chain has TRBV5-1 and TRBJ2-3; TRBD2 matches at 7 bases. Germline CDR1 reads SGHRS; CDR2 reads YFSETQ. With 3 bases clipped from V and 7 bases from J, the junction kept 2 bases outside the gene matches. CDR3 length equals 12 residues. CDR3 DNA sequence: TGCGCCAGCAGCTCAGCGGGGAATACGCAGTATTTT. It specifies CASSSAGNTQYF. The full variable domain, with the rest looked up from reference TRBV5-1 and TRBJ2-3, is KAGVTQTPRYLIKTRGQQVTLSCSPISGHRSVSWYQQTPGQGLQFLFEYFSETQRNKGNFPGRFSGRQFSNSRSEMNVSTLELGDSALYLCASSSAGNTQYFGPGTRLTVL.

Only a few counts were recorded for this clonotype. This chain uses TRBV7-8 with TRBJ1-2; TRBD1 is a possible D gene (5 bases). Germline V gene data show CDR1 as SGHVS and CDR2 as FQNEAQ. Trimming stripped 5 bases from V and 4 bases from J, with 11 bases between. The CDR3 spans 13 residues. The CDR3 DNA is TGTGCCAGCAGCCATGACAGTGCCTATGGCTACACCTTC. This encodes CASSHDSAYGYTF.

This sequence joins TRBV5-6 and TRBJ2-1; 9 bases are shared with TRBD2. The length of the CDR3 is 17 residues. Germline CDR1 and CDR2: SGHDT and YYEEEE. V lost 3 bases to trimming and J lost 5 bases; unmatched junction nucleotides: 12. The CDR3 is CASSSLMGAGGDNEQFF. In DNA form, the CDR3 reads TGTGCCAGCAGCTCCCTGATGGGGGCGGGAGGGGACAATGAGCAGTTCTTC. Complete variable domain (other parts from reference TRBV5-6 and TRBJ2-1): DAGVTQSPTHLIKTRGQQVTLRCSPKSGHDTVSWYQQALGQGPQFIFQYYEEEERQRGNFPDRFSGHQFPNYSSELNVNALLLGDSALYLCASSSLMGAGGDNEQFFGPGTRLTVL.

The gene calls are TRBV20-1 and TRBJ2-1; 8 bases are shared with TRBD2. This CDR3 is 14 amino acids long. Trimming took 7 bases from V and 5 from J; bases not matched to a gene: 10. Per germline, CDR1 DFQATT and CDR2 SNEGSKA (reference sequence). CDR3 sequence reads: CSVLSTSAHNEQFF. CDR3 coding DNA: TGCAGTGTCCTTTCGACTAGCGCTCACAATGAGCAGTTCTTC.

Here the CDR3 reads CASSPGGQGYEQYF. The CDR3 coding sequence is TGCGCCAGCAGCCCGGGGGGCCAGGGGTACGAGCAGTACTTC. This chain uses TRBV5-1 with TRBJ2-7, with D possibly TRBD2 on 7 matching bases. V was cut by 4 bases and J by 4 bases, with 15 bases left in between. CDR1 and CDR2 from the germline V gene are SGHRS and YFSETQ. The CDR3 runs 14 residues.

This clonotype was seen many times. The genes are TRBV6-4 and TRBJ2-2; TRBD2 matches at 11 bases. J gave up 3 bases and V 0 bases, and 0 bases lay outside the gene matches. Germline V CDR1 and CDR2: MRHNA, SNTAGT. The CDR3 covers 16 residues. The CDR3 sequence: CASSDSTSGDTGELFF. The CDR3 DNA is TGTGCCAGCAGTGACTCGACTAGCGGGGACACCGGGGAGCTGTTTTTT.

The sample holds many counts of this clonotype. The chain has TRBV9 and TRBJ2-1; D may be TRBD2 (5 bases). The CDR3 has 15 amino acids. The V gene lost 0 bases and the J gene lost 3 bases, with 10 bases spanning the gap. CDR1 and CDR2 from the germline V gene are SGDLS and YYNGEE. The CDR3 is CASSVDVGNYNEQFF. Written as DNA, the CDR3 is TGTGCCAGCAGCGTAGATGTCGGGAACTACAATGAGCAGTTCTTC.

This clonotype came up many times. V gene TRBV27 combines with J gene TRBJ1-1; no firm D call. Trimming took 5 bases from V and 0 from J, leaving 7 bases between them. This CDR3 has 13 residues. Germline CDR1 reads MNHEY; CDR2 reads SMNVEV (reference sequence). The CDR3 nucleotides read TGTGCCAGCAGTCATTACATGAACACTGAAGCTTTCTTT. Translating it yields CASSHYMNTEAFF.

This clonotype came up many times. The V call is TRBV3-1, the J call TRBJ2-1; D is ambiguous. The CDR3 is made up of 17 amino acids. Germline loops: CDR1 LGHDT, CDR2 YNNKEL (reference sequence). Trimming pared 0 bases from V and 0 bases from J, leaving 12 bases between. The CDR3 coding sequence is TGTGCCAGCAGCCAAGACTTGGTACTCCGCTCCTACAATGAGCAGTTCTTC. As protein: CASSQDLVLRSYNEQFF.

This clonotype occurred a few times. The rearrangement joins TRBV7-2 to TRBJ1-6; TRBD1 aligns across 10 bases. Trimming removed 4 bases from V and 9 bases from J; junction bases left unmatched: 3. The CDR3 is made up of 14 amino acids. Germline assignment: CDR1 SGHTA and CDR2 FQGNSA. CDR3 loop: CASSSGTGVSPLHF. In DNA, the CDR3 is TGTGCCAGCAGCTCCGGGACAGGGGTTTCACCCCTCCACTTT. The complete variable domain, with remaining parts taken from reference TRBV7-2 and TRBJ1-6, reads GAGVSQSPSNKVTEKGKDVELRCDPISGHTALYWYRQSLGQGLEFLIYFQGNSAPDKSGLPSDRFSAERTGGSVSTLTIQRTQQEDSAVYLCASSSGTGVSPLHFGNGTRLTVT.

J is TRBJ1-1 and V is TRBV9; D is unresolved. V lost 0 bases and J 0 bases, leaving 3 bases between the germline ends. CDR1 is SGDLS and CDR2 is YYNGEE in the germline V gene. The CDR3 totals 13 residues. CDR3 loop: CASSVAVNTEAFF. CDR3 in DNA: TGTGCCAGCAGCGTAGCCGTGAACACTGAAGCTTTCTTT.

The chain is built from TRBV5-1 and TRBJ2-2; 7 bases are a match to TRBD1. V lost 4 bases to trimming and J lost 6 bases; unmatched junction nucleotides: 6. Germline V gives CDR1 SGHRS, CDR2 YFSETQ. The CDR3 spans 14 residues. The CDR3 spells CASSRTGEPGELFF. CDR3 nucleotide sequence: TGCGCCAGCAGCAGAACAGGGGAACCCGGGGAGCTGTTTTTT.

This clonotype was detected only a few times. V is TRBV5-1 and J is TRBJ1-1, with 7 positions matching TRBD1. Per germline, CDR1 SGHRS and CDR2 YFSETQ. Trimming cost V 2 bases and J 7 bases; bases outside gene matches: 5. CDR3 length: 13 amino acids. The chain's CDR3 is CASSLGQAFEAFF. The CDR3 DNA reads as TGCGCCAGCAGCTTAGGACAGGCCTTTGAAGCTTTCTTT.

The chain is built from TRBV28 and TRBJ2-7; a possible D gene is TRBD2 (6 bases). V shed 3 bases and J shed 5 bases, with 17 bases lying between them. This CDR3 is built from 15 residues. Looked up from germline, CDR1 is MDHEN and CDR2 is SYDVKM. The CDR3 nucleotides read TGTGCCAGCAGTTTGATCGGGACTCAAGCCCACGAGCAGTACTTC. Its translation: CASSLIGTQAHEQYF.

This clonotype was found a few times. The CDR3, as DNA: TGTGCCGGTCTAGGGGACTCTGCTGAAAAACTGTTTTTT. It specifies CAGLGDSAEKLFF. The chain recombines TRBV2 with TRBJ1-4; D is perhaps TRBD1 (5 bases). V was cut by 11 bases and J by 7 bases, with 17 bases left in between. The CDR3 runs to 13 residues. Germline V gene sequence: CDR1 SNHLY, CDR2 FYNNEI.

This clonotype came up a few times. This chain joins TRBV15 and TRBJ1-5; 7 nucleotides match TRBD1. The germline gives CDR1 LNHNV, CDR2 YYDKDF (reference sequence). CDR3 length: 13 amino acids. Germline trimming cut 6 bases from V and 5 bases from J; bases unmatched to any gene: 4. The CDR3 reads CATSLQGDQPQHF. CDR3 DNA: TGTGCCACCAGTCTGCAGGGGGATCAGCCCCAGCATTTT.